This T cell receptor (beta chain) derives from a study of blood T cell repertoires in COVID-19. Across the whole study: COVID-19 samples from acute and convalescent phases originated in the United States, Italy and Spain. PBMCs, B-cell-depleted T cells, or T cells provided the cDNA or gDNA that made up the material.

Original processing notes: Using reference gene primer amplification, nucleated cell counts were estimated. Sequencing used immunoSEQ multiplex PCR; TCRdb keeps in-frame clones, though not all of them. Clone size and the V and J calls come from that table; the DNA yielded D and trimming. In the table there are 25,000 to 40,000 clones, about 90% of which are singletons. The J segment lost 1 base and the V segment lost 6 bases, leaving 16 bases of the junction unmatched. CDR3 length equals 19 residues. CDR1 is MNHNY, CDR2 SVGAGI, per germline (reference sequence). The chain has TRBV6-6 and TRBJ1-5; 9 bases align to TRBD1. The sequencing input was peripheral blood. The clonotype originates from a human donor in a cohort sampled during active COVID-19. In DNA form, the CDR3 reads TGTGCCAGCAGCTACCCCTTTACAGGGGGCCTCTGGAGCAATCAGCCCCAGCATTTT. Residues: CASSYPFTGGLWSNQPQHF.